Presented here are 25 T cell receptor beta chains from one specimen sequenced in a study of T cells in Graves' hyperthyroidism and ophthalmopathy. Researchers took RNA transcripts and amplified the TCR beta CDR3 regions from them. A first-round RT-PCR of the TCR CDR3 used the HTBI primer set. Each CDR3 protein is one row after TCRdb ran MiXCR on the multiplex PCR reads. The table has nearly 600,000 distinct CDR3 sequences, approximately 15% seen once. Sequencing was done on a sample of blood. Receptor source: a woman aged 18-30 years with Graves' ophthalmopathy.

This clonotype was counted many times. The chain combines TRBV20-1 with TRBJ1-1, with a tentative D call TRBD1 (5 bases). Germline CDR1 and CDR2: DFQATT and SNEGSKA (reference sequence). The V end was cut by 5 bases, the J end by 0 bases, with 16 bases between. The CDR3 sequence is 15 residues long. The chain's CDR3 is CSAGGDGVMNTEAFF. The CDR3 DNA is TGCAGTGCTGGGGGAGATGGGGTCATGAACACTGAAGCTTTCTTT.

The chain carries TRBV28 and TRBJ2-4, with TRBD2 matching over 12 bases. The CDR3 is made up of 16 amino acids. Germline V gene sequence: CDR1 MDHEN, CDR2 SYDVKM. Trimming took 4 bases from V and 4 from J; bases not matched to a gene: 5. CDR3 residues: CASSWTSGTEKNIQYF. For the CDR3, the DNA is TGTGCCAGCAGTTGGACTAGCGGGACCGAGAAAAACATTCAGTACTTC.

In this sample, this clonotype turned up many times. The rearrangement links TRBV11-1 to TRBJ2-1, with D uncertain. This CDR3 is built from 17 residues. V was shortened by 0 bases and J by 2 bases, with 14 bases between the two germline ends. The germline V gene has CDR1 SGHAT and CDR2 FQDESV (reference sequence). The CDR3: CASSLAGWGQAYNEQFF. CDR3 DNA sequence: TGTGCCAGCAGCTTAGCTGGCTGGGGTCAAGCCTACAATGAGCAGTTCTTC.

Worth noting for this clonotype: The junction departs from the called germline gene at one end, perhaps through a read error. This chain joins TRBV7-9 and TRBJ2-5, with D maybe TRBD2 (5 bases). The end of the DNA fits TRBJ2-1 better, so the J call may be wrong. Germline loops: CDR1 SEHNR, CDR2 FQNEAQ (reference sequence). The CDR3 totals 12 residues. The CDR3 sequence: CASSQVRETQFF. Written as DNA, the CDR3 is TGCGCCAGCAGCCAAGTTAGGGAGACCCAGTTCTTC.

This clonotype was counted many times. The rearrangement links TRBV7-2 to TRBJ1-6; the D is unclear. The V and J ends lost 5 bases and 9 bases respectively, with 14 bases between them. Germline loops: CDR1 SGHTA, CDR2 FQGNSA. This CDR3 is built from 14 residues. The CDR3 DNA reads TGTGCCAGCAGCCGGGCCCTGGAGGGTTCACCCCTCCACTTT. Encoded protein: CASSRALEGSPLHF.

In its sample, this clonotype was seen many times. J is TRBJ2-7 and V is TRBV28, with 7 bases fitting TRBD2. The V gene's germline CDR1 is MDHEN and CDR2 SYDVKM. The J segment lost 0 bases and the V segment lost 8 bases, leaving 7 bases of the junction unmatched. The CDR3 runs to 14 residues. CDR3 sequence reads: CASGGGGLSYEQYF. The CDR3 bases are TGTGCCAGCGGGGGGGGAGGTCTCTCCTACGAGCAGTACTTC.

This sequence joins TRBV12-3 or TRBV12-4 and TRBJ2-7, with TRBD2 identical over 9 bases. The CDR3 runs to 15 residues. V dropped 6 bases and J dropped 4; count of bases not matched to a gene: 10. The chain's CDR3 is CASSQRASGIYEQYF. Written as DNA, the CDR3 is TGTGCCAGCAGCCAGCGGGCTAGCGGGATATACGAGCAGTACTTC.

As regards this clonotype: This may stem from a read error, because a much larger clone lies one nucleotide away. The chain has TRBV28 and TRBJ1-2, with 8 bases identical to TRBD1. This CDR3 is built from 14 residues. The germline V gene encodes CDR1 MDHEN and CDR2 SYDVKM. J gave up 6 bases and V 8 bases, and 11 bases lay outside the gene matches. CDR3: CASLADRVNDGYTF. In DNA form, the CDR3 reads TGTGCCAGCCTTGCGGACAGGGTAAACGATGGCTACACCTTC.

This clonotype appeared many times. The chain couples TRBV6-1 to TRBJ1-2, with D possibly being TRBD1 (5 bases). The V and J ends lost 10 bases and 6 bases respectively, with 18 bases between them. This CDR3 has 13 residues. Germline CDR1 MNHNS, CDR2 SASEGT. As DNA, the CDR3 is TGTGCCATCTACCAACAGGCCTTCGATGGCTACACCTTC. Translation gives CAIYQQAFDGYTF.

This clonotype was seen more than once but under ten times. This chain joins TRBV20-1 and TRBJ2-7; D possibly uses TRBD1 or TRBD2 (5 bases each). The CDR3 runs to 13 residues. V lost 5 bases, J lost 2 bases, and 13 bases lay in between. CDR1 is DFQATT and CDR2 is SNEGSKA in the germline V gene (reference sequence). The CDR3 nucleotides are TGCAGTGCTCCCGGGACCTTACCCTACGAGCAGTACTTC. Translating it yields CSAPGTLPYEQYF.

This clonotype was observed a few times. The rearrangement joins TRBV30 to TRBJ2-2, with D unclear. Germline V gene sequence: CDR1 GTSNPN, CDR2 SVGIG (reference sequence). V was clipped by 0 bases and J by 3 bases, with 8 bases between them. The CDR3 loop spans 14 amino acids. CDR3 sequence (DNA): TGTGCCTGGAGTGTCGGCGTTTACACCGGGGAGCTGTTTTTT. Amino acid sequence: CAWSVGVYTGELFF.

This clonotype occurred many times. CDR3: CASSLSAGGPGELFF. CDR3 DNA: TGTGCCAGCAGCTTGAGCGCGGGAGGGCCCGGGGAGCTGTTTTTT. The chain uses TRBV7-3 and TRBJ2-2, with 9 positions matching TRBD2. Trimming cost V 3 bases and J 6 bases; bases outside gene matches: 5. The germline V gene has CDR1 SGHTA and CDR2 FQGTGA. The CDR3 spans 15 residues.

The chain has TRBV11-2 and TRBJ2-6; perhaps TRBD1 as D (6 bases). Trimming left V 5 bases short and J 4 bases short, with 18 bases between. The germline gives CDR1 SGHAT, CDR2 FQNNGV. The CDR3 consists of 17 residues. CDR3: CASSPKTGTPGANVLTF. For the CDR3, the DNA is TGTGCCAGCAGCCCGAAAACCGGGACACCCGGGGCCAACGTCCTGACTTTC.

This clonotype was found many times. The chain recombines TRBV24-1 with TRBJ1-1; 8 positions agree with TRBD1. Germline CDR1 KGHDR, CDR2 SFDVKD. The ends lost 2 bases at V and 5 bases at J; junction bases unmatched: 6. CDR3 length equals 15 residues. The CDR3 here is CATSDSGTGQTEAFF. In DNA, the CDR3 is TGTGCCACCAGTGATTCCGGGACAGGTCAGACTGAAGCTTTCTTT.

Many counts were recorded for this clonotype. V and J are TRBV12-5 and TRBJ1-5; the match to TRBD1 covers 7 bases. Germline values: CDR1 LGHNT, CDR2 FRNRAP. The CDR3 sequence is 15 residues long. J was trimmed by 2 bases and V by 6 bases; bases with no gene match: 7. The CDR3 DNA reads as TGTGCTAGTGGGGACTCCGGGACAGGCAATCAGCCCCAGCATTTT. It yields the protein CASGDSGTGNQPQHF.

Comments on this clonotype: One end of the junction varies from germline; a read error may be responsible. This chain uses TRBV20-1 with TRBJ2-1; D might be TRBD1 (6 bases). Germline-derived CDR1 and CDR2 are DFQATT and SNEGSKA (reference sequence). This CDR3 spans 14 amino acids. CDR3 nucleotides: TGCGGTGCCTTATCCGGACAGCGATTGAATGAGCAGTTCTTC. It specifies CGALSGQRLNEQFF.

This clonotype was found many times. The chain uses TRBV12-3 or TRBV12-4 and TRBJ2-1, with D perhaps TRBD1 (7 bases). Trimming stripped 2 bases from V and 3 bases from J, with 17 bases between. The CDR3 has 17 amino acids. The CDR3 nucleotides read TGTGCCAGCAGTTTAAGTTGGAGGGGGCTCCACTACAATGAGCAGTTCTTC. It yields the protein CASSLSWRGLHYNEQFF.

The chain employs TRBV7-9 and TRBJ1-2; no firm D call. Trimming cost V 2 bases and J 3 bases, with 7 bases left between them. The CDR3 sequence is 13 residues long. Germline V gene lookup returns CDR1 SEHNR and CDR2 FQNEAQ (reference sequence). The CDR3 reads CASSLIRDYGYTF. CDR3 DNA: TGTGCCAGCAGCTTAATCAGAGACTATGGCTACACCTTC.

This clonotype was detected many times. The chain combines TRBV11-1 with TRBJ1-4; tentative D call: TRBD1 (6 bases). The CDR3 is 14 amino acids. V was pared by 6 bases and J by 5 bases, with 13 bases between. The V gene's germline CDR1 is SGHAT and CDR2 FQDESV (reference sequence). The CDR3, as DNA: TGTGCCAGCAGACCCCGGGACACCAATGAAAAACTGTTTTTT. This codes for CASRPRDTNEKLFF.

This clonotype showed up just a few times. This may arise from a read error, as a much more abundant clone is one base away. This chain joins TRBV30 and TRBJ1-4, with D perhaps matching TRBD1 (5 bases). The CDR3 runs to 14 residues. Trimming removed 6 bases at V and 4 bases at J, with 15 bases between. Per the germline V gene, CDR1 is GTSNPN and CDR2 is SVGIG (reference sequence). The CDR3 nucleotides read TGTGCCTGCCAGTGGGGCAGAGTTAATGAAAAACTGTTTTTT. It yields the protein CACQWGRVNEKLFF.

This clonotype was recorded at least ten times. This sequence joins TRBV6-6 and TRBJ2-4; D might be TRBD2 (7 bases). Deletions cut 2 bases from V and 9 bases from J, with 20 bases between. CDR1 is MNHNY, CDR2 SVGAGI, per germline (reference sequence). This CDR3 has 16 residues. Here the CDR3 DNA reads TGTGCCAGCAGTTACAGGGGGGGAGGGGGATTGGTCATTCAGTACTTC. It translates to CASSYRGGGGLVIQYF.

This clonotype came up many times. The V gene is TRBV5-1, the J gene TRBJ2-2; D may be TRBD1 or TRBD2 (5 bases each). This CDR3 has 15 amino acids. The germline V gene encodes CDR1 SGHRS and CDR2 YFSETQ. V was pared by 1 base and J by 4 bases, with 11 bases between. CDR3: CASSLWDLTTGELFF. CDR3 sequence (DNA): TGCGCCAGCAGCTTGTGGGACCTAACCACCGGGGAGCTGTTTTTT.

This clonotype was seen at least ten times. The chain is built from TRBV27 and TRBJ2-7; D remains unclear. V was trimmed by 3 bases and J by 0 bases, leaving 6 bases between them. Germline V lookup: CDR1 MNHEY, CDR2 SMNVEV (reference sequence). CDR3 length: 13 residues. The CDR3: CASSLTTSYEQYF. The CDR3, as DNA: TGTGCCAGCAGTTTGACGACCTCCTACGAGCAGTACTTC.

This clonotype was observed a few times. The chain couples TRBV4-2 to TRBJ2-3, with TRBD2 matching 9 bases. Trimming cost V 0 bases and J 6 bases; bases outside gene matches: 10. CDR1 LGHNA and CDR2 YNFKEQ come from the germline V gene. This CDR3 is 17 amino acids long. Written as DNA, the CDR3 is TGTGCCAGCAGCCAAGAAAGCGGGGGGAGTTCGCTCGATACGCAGTATTTT. This codes for CASSQESGGSSLDTQYF.

The CDR3 spells CSARNPTTNSYNEQYF. The CDR3 nucleotides read TGCAGTGCTAGGAACCCCACTACTAACTCCTACAATGAGCAGTACTTC. J is TRBJ2-1 and V is TRBV20-1; D gene unclear. The end of the DNA aligns better with TRBJ2-7, so the J call may be wrong. CDR1 and CDR2 (germline): DFQATT, SNEGSKA (reference sequence). This CDR3 is 16 amino acids long.